This T cell receptor beta chain was recovered during a study of blood T cells in healthy people across ages. CDR3 length: 13 amino acids. J lost 8 bases, V lost 6 bases, and 2 bases had no gene match. Germline V gene sequence: CDR1 SGHTA, CDR2 FQGNSA. This clonotype has a count of ten or more. Next came a second PCR, run for about 6 to 11 cycles, which used a sample-barcoded 5' primer along with a J-beta primer mix. TCRdb re-derived calls from the 5' RACE reads in MiXCR, one entry per CDR3 protein. This table holds approximately 670,000 distinct CDR3 sequences, over 40% found once. This chain joins TRBV7-2 and TRBJ1-4; 11 nucleotides align to TRBD1. This TCR derives from a man older than 75 in good health. The specimen sequenced was blood. CDR3 nucleotides: TGTGCCAGCAGACGGGACAGGGGGGAAAAACTGTTTTTT. Protein: CASRRDRGEKLFF.